The T cell receptor (beta chain) under discussion was sequenced for a study of blood T cell repertoires in COVID-19. Overall study context: T cells, B-cell-depleted T cells, or PBMCs supplied cDNA or gDNA.

In the original workflow: Cell counts per sample came from amplifying reference gene primers. Here immunoSEQ multiplex PCR was the method, and the copy in TCRdb shows in-frame clones only, minus some. V and J calls and clone size are those listed in that table; D and trimming were worked out from the DNA. This table holds about 14,000 clones, about 80% found once. This clone is medium-sized by share. The CDR3 has 13 amino acids. Trimming removed 6 bases from V and 3 bases from J, with 12 bases in between. CDR1 and CDR2 (germline): MNHEY, SVGAGI. Input material: peripheral blood. This sequence originates from a woman aged 60-75 years with acute or convalescent COVID-19. This sequence joins TRBV6-5 and TRBJ2-7; D perhaps matches TRBD2 (6 bases). The DNA of the CDR3 is TGTGCCAGCAGGCCGGCTAGCGACTACGAGCAGTACTTC. This encodes CASRPASDYEQYF.